Presented here are 30 T cell receptor beta chains from one specimen sequenced in a study of blood T cell repertoires in COVID-19. Measured with immunoSEQ multiplex PCR; TCRdb has only the in-frame clones, and not every one. The repertoire holds 56,000 or so clones, 86% seen once, with around 27% in the top ten. Sequenced sample: peripheral blood. The receptors here all came from a human donor in a cohort sampled during active COVID-19.

The J gene is TRBJ2-6, the V gene TRBV3-1 (or the pseudogene TRBV3-2); a weak D match, TRBD2 (5 bases). CDR3 length: 17 amino acids. V was clipped by 7 bases and J by 0 bases, with 16 bases between them. Germline V CDR1 and CDR2: LGHDT, YNNKEL (reference sequence). CDR3 residues: CASKADYLYSGANVLTF. CDR3 nucleotides: TGTGCCAGCAAGGCAGACTACCTATACTCTGGGGCCAACGTCCTGACTTTC.

The chain recombines TRBV5-1 with TRBJ2-5, with 9 bases matching TRBD1. CDR1 and CDR2 (germline): SGHRS, YFSETQ. The junction had 5 bases not matched to a gene; V was cut back by 3 bases and J by 5 bases. CDR3 length equals 14 residues. The CDR3 nucleotides are TGCGCCAGCAGCTCGACAGGGGGACAGGAGACCCAGTACTTC. Translating it yields CASSSTGGQETQYF.

This clone has only a few counts. J is TRBJ1-6 and V is TRBV5-1; the match to TRBD1 covers 11 bases. The CDR3 loop spans 18 amino acids. Germline V gene data show CDR1 as SGHRS and CDR2 as YFSETQ. Trimming removed 1 base from V and 8 bases from J; junction bases left unmatched: 11. The CDR3 loop reads CASSLYGQGALSYSPLHF. Written as DNA, the CDR3 is TGCGCCAGCAGCTTGTACGGACAGGGGGCCCTAAGTTATTCACCCCTCCACTTT.

The chain employs TRBV5-8 and TRBJ2-3; 11 positions agree with TRBD2. Germline CDR1 is SGHTS and CDR2 is YDEGEE. V lost 1 base and J lost 0; bases outside the gene matches: 4. The length of the CDR3 is 17 residues. CDR3 nucleotides: TGTGCCAGCAGCTTGACTAGCGGGAGCCTTAGCACAGATACGCAGTATTTT. It codes for CASSLTSGSLSTDTQYF.

This clone has just one count. The chain uses TRBV5-5 and TRBJ1-1; 9 bases agree with TRBD1. This CDR3 is 14 amino acids long. Germline-derived CDR1 and CDR2 are SGHKS and YYEKEE (reference sequence). Trimming at V came to 0 bases and at J to 4 bases, leaving 1 base not matched to a gene. CDR3 nucleotides: TGTGCCAGCAGCTTGGACAGGGGGCGCACTGAAGCTTTCTTT. Amino acids: CASSLDRGRTEAFF.

The rearrangement joins TRBV3-1 (or the pseudogene TRBV3-2) to TRBJ1-6, with D perhaps TRBD1 (5 bases). Germline V CDR1 and CDR2: LGHDT, YNNKEL (reference sequence). The CDR3 runs 15 residues. Trimming pared 0 bases from V and 10 bases from J, leaving 13 bases between. CDR3 residues: CASSQERGLGSPLHF. CDR3 bases: TGTGCCAGCAGCCAAGAACGGGGGTTAGGGTCACCCCTCCACTTT.

The gene calls are TRBV6-5 and TRBJ1-5; D call uncertain. CDR3 length: 14 residues. The V gene lost 7 bases and the J gene lost 3 bases, with 13 bases spanning the gap. Per the germline V gene, CDR1 is MNHEY and CDR2 is SVGAGI. The CDR3 DNA reads as TGTGCCAGCAAGAACAGATCCACCAATCAGCCCCAGCATTTT. This gives the protein CASKNRSTNQPQHF.

This clone was observed a few times. The chain is built from TRBV5-1 and TRBJ1-6; D perhaps matches TRBD1 (5 bases). The CDR3 has 15 amino acids. CDR1 is SGHRS and CDR2 is YFSETQ in the germline V gene. The V end lost 3 bases, the J end lost 1 base, and 8 bases lay between the germline ends. The CDR3 bases are TGCGCCAGCAGCTGGGGGGATTCCTATAATTCACCCCTCCACTTT. Translated, it gives CASSWGDSYNSPLHF. The full variable domain, in which reference TRBV5-1 and TRBJ1-6 provide the parts outside the CDR3, is KAGVTQTPRYLIKTRGQQVTLSCSPISGHRSVSWYQQTPGQGLQFLFEYFSETQRNKGNFPGRFSGRQFSNSRSEMNVSTLELGDSALYLCASSWGDSYNSPLHFGNGTRLTVT.

The V and J genes are TRBV4-1 and TRBJ2-1; TRBD2 agrees at 14 bases. The junction had 9 bases not matched to a gene; V was cut back by 2 bases and J by 0 bases. CDR1 and CDR2 from the germline V gene are MGHRA and YSYEKL. The CDR3 is 20 amino acids. CDR3 amino acids: CASSQTRLAGGPSSYNEQFF. For the CDR3, the DNA is TGCGCCAGCAGCCAAACCCGACTAGCGGGAGGGCCGAGCTCCTACAATGAGCAGTTCTTC.

The V call is TRBV5-1, the J call TRBJ2-7, with unresolved D. V lost 4 bases and J lost 5, with 13 bases in between. The CDR3 has 13 residues. Germline lookup yields CDR1 SGHRS and CDR2 YFSETQ. The CDR3 region has the DNA TGCGCCAGCAGCCCTCCTGGTGCAGACGAGCAGTACTTC. The encoded protein is CASSPPGADEQYF. The variable domain in full, with the rest retrieved from reference TRBV5-1 and TRBJ2-7, is KAGVTQTPRYLIKTRGQQVTLSCSPISGHRSVSWYQQTPGQGLQFLFEYFSETQRNKGNFPGRFSGRQFSNSRSEMNVSTLELGDSALYLCASSPPGADEQYFGPGTRLTVT.

The chain joins TRBV5-4 to TRBJ2-7, with 13 bases matching TRBD2. V was clipped by 3 bases and J by 1 base; unmatched bases: 4. This CDR3 spans 16 amino acids. Germline lookup yields CDR1 SGHNT and CDR2 YYREEE (reference sequence). The CDR3 DNA reads TGTGCCAGCAGCTCTGGACTAGCGGGAGAGTCCTACGAGCAGTACTTC. This translates into CASSSGLAGESYEQYF.

This clone was counted a single time. V gene TRBV19 combines with J gene TRBJ1-6, with TRBD1 identical over 7 bases. The CDR3 runs 15 residues. Germline CDR1 LNHDA, CDR2 SQIVND (reference sequence). V was clipped by 9 bases and J by 3 bases; unmatched bases: 8. CDR3 in DNA: TGTGCCAGCAAACAGGGGCGAAACTATAATTCACCCCTCCACTTT. Amino acids: CASKQGRNYNSPLHF.

The CDR3 sequence: CASSLALLRATDTQYF. In nucleotides, the CDR3 is TGTGCCAGCAGCTTAGCGTTACTCCGAGCCACAGATACGCAGTATTTT. The J gene is TRBJ2-3, the V gene TRBV7-6; no reliable D call. Trimming stripped 0 bases from V and 2 bases from J, with 12 bases between. The germline CDR1 and CDR2 sequences are SGHVS and FNYEAQ. CDR3 length: 16 residues.

The chain recombines TRBV4-2 with TRBJ1-1; D not certain. The length of the CDR3 is 13 residues. The germline CDR1 and CDR2 sequences are LGHNA and YNFKEQ. V gave up 1 base and J gave up 1 base, with 4 bases separating them. CDR3 sequence: CASSQAQNTEAFF. The CDR3, as DNA: TGTGCCAGCAGCCAAGCACAGAACACTGAAGCTTTCTTT.

The chain combines TRBV12-3 or TRBV12-4 with TRBJ1-2; D call uncertain. Trimming shortened V by 6 bases and J by 4 bases, and 12 bases separated the two germline ends. The CDR3 totals 13 residues. CDR3 DNA: TGTGCCAGCAGACCCCGACTGGGCTATGGCTACACCTTC. It codes for CASRPRLGYGYTF.

The rearrangement joins TRBV29-1 to TRBJ2-2; no firm D call. The CDR3 extends over 13 amino acids. CDR1 SQVTM and CDR2 ANQGSEA come from the germline V gene. V was clipped by 6 bases and J by 4 bases, with 12 bases between them. The CDR3 sequence is CSVGNRPTGELFF. CDR3 bases: TGCAGCGTCGGAAACAGACCCACCGGGGAGCTGTTTTTT.

The V gene is TRBV15, the J gene TRBJ1-6; D not certain. This CDR3 has 15 amino acids. V was cut by 1 base and J by 0 bases, with 4 bases left in between. The germline V gene encodes CDR1 LNHNV and CDR2 YYDKDF (reference sequence). The DNA of the CDR3 is TGTGCCACCAGCAGAGCTAGCTCCTATAATTCACCCCTCCACTTT. Translation: CATSRASSYNSPLHF.

This sequence joins TRBV5-1 and TRBJ1-1; 11 bases map to TRBD1. This CDR3 comprises 16 residues. The V gene end was trimmed by 3 bases and the J gene end by 0 bases; junction bases not matched to a gene: 4. Germline V gene lookup returns CDR1 SGHRS and CDR2 YFSETQ. The CDR3 here is CASSSDRGLVNTEAFF. The CDR3 DNA is TGCGCCAGCAGCTCGGACAGGGGGCTCGTGAACACTGAAGCTTTCTTT.

To note about this clone: This CDR3 is also generated by other DNA sequences in the sample. The rearrangement links TRBV5-1 to TRBJ2-3, with 8 bases identical to TRBD2. This CDR3 contains 13 residues. V lost 2 bases and J lost 4; bases outside the gene matches: 0. Germline V gene lookup returns CDR1 SGHRS and CDR2 YFSETQ. CDR3 in DNA: TGCGCCAGCAGCTTAGCGGGAGCAGATACGCAGTATTTT. It translates to CASSLAGADTQYF.

The chain carries TRBV28 and TRBJ1-5; D is unclear. The ends were cut back, 5 bases at V and 9 bases at J, with 8 bases in the middle. The CDR3 extends over 11 amino acids. Per the germline V gene, CDR1 is MDHEN and CDR2 is SYDVKM. CDR3 coding DNA: TGTGCCAGCAGTGCCACTATGCCCCAGCATTTT. Its translation is CASSATMPQHF.

This sequence joins TRBV10-3 and TRBJ2-1; D uncertain. The CDR3 consists of 15 residues. CDR1 is ENHRY, CDR2 SYGVKD, per germline. V dropped 11 bases and J dropped 0 bases, with 17 bases sitting between them. CDR3 DNA sequence: TGTGCCGTTGGGTCGGGTTCAAGCTCCTACAATGAGCAGTTCTTC. Translation gives CAVGSGSSSYNEQFF.

This chain joins TRBV5-1 and TRBJ1-2, with 8 bases matching TRBD1. CDR1 is SGHRS, CDR2 YFSETQ, per germline. J was trimmed by 3 bases and V by 2 bases; bases with no gene match: 3. This CDR3 region has 14 residues. CDR3 amino acids: CASSFTQGDYGYTF. The CDR3 nucleotides are TGCGCCAGCAGCTTCACACAGGGGGACTATGGCTACACCTTC.

This chain joins TRBV7-9 and TRBJ2-2; TRBD1 matches 8 bases. Per the germline V gene, CDR1 is SEHNR and CDR2 is FQNEAQ (reference sequence). The CDR3 runs to 15 residues. Losses at the gene ends were 5 bases for V and 6 bases for J; bases not matched to a gene: 8. The CDR3 loop is CASSRDRGGPGELFF. The CDR3 DNA follows: TGTGCCAGCAGCCGCGACAGGGGTGGCCCCGGGGAGCTGTTTTTT.

The chain combines TRBV12-3 or TRBV12-4 with TRBJ1-1, with D possibly TRBD1 on 6 matching bases. The ends were cut back, 5 bases at V and 8 bases at J, with 12 bases in the middle. This CDR3 has 12 residues. CDR3 sequence (DNA): TGTGCCAGCAGTAAAAACAGGGCGGAAGCTTTCTTT. This encodes CASSKNRAEAFF.

V and J are TRBV28 and TRBJ2-7, with a weak D call TRBD2 (5 bases). CDR1 MDHEN and CDR2 SYDVKM come from the germline V gene. The V end lost 10 bases, the J end lost 2 bases, and 18 bases lay between the germline ends. CDR3 length equals 14 residues. This CDR3 is CATQHPGSAYEQYF. The CDR3 DNA reads as TGTGCCACCCAACACCCGGGGTCAGCCTACGAGCAGTACTTC.

V is TRBV13 and J is TRBJ2-1, with TRBD2 identical over 13 bases. The CDR3 totals 14 residues. The J segment lost 8 bases and the V segment lost 7 bases, leaving 5 bases of the junction unmatched. The germline gives CDR1 PRHDT, CDR2 FYEKMQ (reference sequence). For the CDR3, the DNA is TGTGCCAGCACCACTAGCGGGAGGGTAGATGAGCAGTTCTTC. Translated, it gives CASTTSGRVDEQFF.

In its sample, this clone was seen once. V and J are TRBV19 and TRBJ2-7; 9 bases fit TRBD2. The CDR3 runs to 17 residues. The V gene's germline CDR1 is LNHDA and CDR2 SQIVND (reference sequence). V dropped 1 base and J dropped 2; count of bases not matched to a gene: 9. Here the CDR3 reads CASSIVSSGEGAYEQYF. As DNA, the CDR3 is TGTGCCAGTAGTATAGTATCTAGCGGGGAAGGGGCCTACGAGCAGTACTTC.

The chain links TRBV6-4 to TRBJ2-1; tentatively, D is TRBD1 (6 bases). Between the trimmed V and J ends, which lost 4 bases and 8 bases, there was a span of 15 bases. CDR3 length: 14 residues. The germline V gene has CDR1 MRHNA and CDR2 SNTAGT. Written as DNA, the CDR3 is TGTGCCAGCAGTGCCTCCAGGACAGTTGATGAGCAGTTCTTC. Amino acid sequence: CASSASRTVDEQFF.

V usage is TRBV3-1 (or the pseudogene TRBV3-2) and J usage is TRBJ2-7; the D gene is possibly TRBD1 (6 bases). The germline V gene encodes CDR1 LGHDT and CDR2 YNNKEL (reference sequence). The CDR3 totals 15 residues. V lost 6 bases to trimming and J lost 3 bases, with 18 bases between them. CDR3 region: CASRRAAGVYYEQYF. CDR3 DNA: TGTGCCAGCAGGCGCGCGGCAGGGGTATACTACGAGCAGTACTTC.

This clone was counted a single time. V is TRBV19 and J is TRBJ2-3; the D gene is possibly TRBD2 (5 bases). The germline CDR1 and CDR2 sequences are LNHDA and SQIVND (reference sequence). The CDR3 has 13 residues. The V end lost 5 bases, the J end lost 2 bases, and 8 bases lay between the germline ends. DNA of the CDR3: TGTGCCAGTAGTGAGGGAACCACAGATACGCAGTATTTT. Its protein is CASSEGTTDTQYF. Full variable domain (rest looked up from reference TRBV19 and TRBJ2-3): DGGITQSPKYLFRKEGQNVTLSCEQNLNHDAMYWYRQDPGQGLRLIYYSQIVNDFQKGDIAEGYSVSREKKESFPLTVTSAQKNPTAFYLCASSEGTTDTQYFGPGTRLTVL.